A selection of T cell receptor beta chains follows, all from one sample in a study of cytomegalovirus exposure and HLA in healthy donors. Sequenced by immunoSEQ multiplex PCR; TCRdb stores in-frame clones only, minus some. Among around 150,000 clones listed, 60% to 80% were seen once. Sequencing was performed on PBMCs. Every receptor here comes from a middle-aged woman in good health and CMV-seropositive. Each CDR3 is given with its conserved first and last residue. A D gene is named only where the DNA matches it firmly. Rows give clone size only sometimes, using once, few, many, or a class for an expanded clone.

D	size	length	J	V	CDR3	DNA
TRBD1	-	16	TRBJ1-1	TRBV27	CASSLRQGAGGTEAFF	TGTGCCAGCAGTCTAAGACAGGGGGCTGGTGGCACTGAAGCTTTCTTT
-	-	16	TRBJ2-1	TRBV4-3	CASSQDMVSSYNEQFF	TGCGCCAGCAGCCAAGATATGGTGAGCTCCTACAATGAGCAGTTCTTC
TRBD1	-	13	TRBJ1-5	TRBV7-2	CASSPDRVQPQHF	TGTGCCAGCAGCCCCGACAGGGTTCAGCCCCAGCATTTT
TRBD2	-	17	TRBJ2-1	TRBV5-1	CASSLGPTSGRGDEQFF	TGCGCCAGCAGCTTGGGACCAACTAGCGGGAGAGGGGATGAGCAGTTCTTC
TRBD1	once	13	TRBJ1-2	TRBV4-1	CASRRQGAGGYTF	TGCGCCAGCAGACGACAGGGGGCCGGGGGCTACACCTTC
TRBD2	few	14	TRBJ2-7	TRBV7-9	CASSSTSGNYEQYF	TGTGCCAGCAGCTCGACTAGCGGGAACTACGAGCAGTACTTC
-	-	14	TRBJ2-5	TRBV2	CASSEIGVRETQYF	TGTGCCAGCAGTGAAATAGGGGTACGGGAGACCCAGTACTTC
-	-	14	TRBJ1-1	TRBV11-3	CASSFEGENTEAFF	TGTGCCAGCAGCTTTGAGGGCGAGAACACTGAAGCTTTCTTT
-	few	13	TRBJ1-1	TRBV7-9	CASSFTGDTEAFF	TGTGCCAGCAGCTTCACCGGGGACACTGAAGCTTTCTTT
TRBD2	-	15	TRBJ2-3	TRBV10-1	CASSVVAGNTDTQYF	TGCGCCAGCAGTGTCGTAGCGGGGAACACAGATACGCAGTATTTT
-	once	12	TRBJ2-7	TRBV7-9	CASSSTAYEQYF	TGTGCCAGCAGCTCGACAGCCTACGAGCAGTACTTC
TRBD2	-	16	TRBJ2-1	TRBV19	CASSTLAGGPINEQFF	TGTGCCAGTAGTACACTAGCGGGGGGGCCAATAAATGAGCAGTTCTTC
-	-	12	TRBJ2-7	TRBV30	CAWRARTYEQYF	TGTGCCTGGAGGGCACGTACCTACGAGCAGTACTTC
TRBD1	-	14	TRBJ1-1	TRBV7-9	CASSLATGAGEAFF	TGTGCCAGCAGCTTAGCGACAGGGGCCGGCGAAGCTTTCTTT
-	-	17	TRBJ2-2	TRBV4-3	CASSQDYGRANTGELFF	TGCGCCAGCAGCCAAGATTATGGGCGCGCGAACACCGGGGAGCTGTTTTTT
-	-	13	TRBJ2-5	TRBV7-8	CASSTRDQETQYF	TGTGCCAGCAGTACCCGGGACCAAGAGACCCAGTACTTC
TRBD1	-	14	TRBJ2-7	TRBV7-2	CASGPGTGVGEQYF	TGTGCCAGCGGCCCCGGGACAGGGGTGGGCGAGCAGTACTTC
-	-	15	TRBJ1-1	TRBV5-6	CASSLPGGGNTEAFF	TGTGCCAGCAGCTTGCCGGGGGGCGGGAACACTGAAGCTTTCTTT
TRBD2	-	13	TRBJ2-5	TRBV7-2	CASSSGLAFEQYF	TGTGCCAGCAGCTCGGGACTAGCTTTTGAGCAGTACTTC
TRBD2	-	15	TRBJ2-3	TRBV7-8	CASSKISGSTDTQYF	TGTGCCAGCAGCAAAATTAGCGGGAGCACAGATACGCAGTATTTT
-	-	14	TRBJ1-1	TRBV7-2	CASGANSGGTEAFF	TGTGCCAGCGGGGCCAACTCCGGGGGCACTGAAGCTTTCTTT
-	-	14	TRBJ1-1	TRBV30	CAWSVTGGNTEAFF	TGTGCCTGGAGTGTAACGGGGGGGAACACTGAAGCTTTCTTT
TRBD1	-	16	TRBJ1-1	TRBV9	CASSVERTGASGEAFF	TGTGCCAGCAGCGTAGAAAGGACAGGGGCAAGCGGTGAAGCTTTCTTT
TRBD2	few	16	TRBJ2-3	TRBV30	CAWSVLSGTSTDTQYF	TGTGCCTGGAGTGTACTAAGCGGGACCTCCACAGATACGCAGTATTTT
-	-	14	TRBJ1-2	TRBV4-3	CASSQDDGNYGYTF	TGCGCCAGCAGCCAAGATGACGGGAACTATGGCTACACCTTC
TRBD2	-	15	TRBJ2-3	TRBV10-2	CASSLAGEGTDTQYF	TGCGCCAGCAGTTTAGCGGGAGAGGGCACAGATACGCAGTATTTT
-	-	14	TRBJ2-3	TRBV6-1	CASSAQGQTDTQYF	TGTGCCAGCAGTGCCCAGGGACAAACAGATACGCAGTATTTT
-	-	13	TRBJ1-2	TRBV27	CASSRGWGNGYTF	TGTGCCAGCAGCCGGGGGTGGGGGAACGGCTACACCTTC
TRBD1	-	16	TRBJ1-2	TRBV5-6	CASESDRDRENYGYTF	TGTGCCAGCGAATCTGACCGGGACAGGGAAAACTATGGCTACACCTTC
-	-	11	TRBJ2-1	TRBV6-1	CASRQDNEQFF	TGTGCCAGCAGACAGGACAATGAGCAGTTCTTC
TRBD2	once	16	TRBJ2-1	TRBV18	CASSPPSHSTSGEQFF	TGTGCCAGCTCACCACCTTCTCATTCGACTAGCGGGGAGCAGTTCTTC
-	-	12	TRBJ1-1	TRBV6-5	CASSLQGGVAFF	TGTGCCAGCAGTCTACAGGGAGGGGTAGCTTTCTTT
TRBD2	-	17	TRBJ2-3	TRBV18	CASSPPKTSGRTDTQYF	TGTGCCAGCTCACCACCCAAGACTAGCGGGAGGACAGATACGCAGTATTTT
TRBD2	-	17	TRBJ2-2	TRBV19	CASSIWRGGSNTGELFF	TGTGCCAGTAGTATATGGCGGGGGGGCAGTAACACCGGGGAGCTGTTTTTT
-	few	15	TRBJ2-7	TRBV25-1	CASSEFRRGSYEQYF	TGTGCCAGCAGTGAATTTAGACGGGGATCCTACGAGCAGTACTTC
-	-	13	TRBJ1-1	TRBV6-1	CASSSGLNTEAFF	TGTGCCAGCAGTTCCGGGTTGAACACTGAAGCTTTCTTT
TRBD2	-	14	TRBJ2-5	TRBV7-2	CASSLGTRGDAQYF	TGTGCCAGCAGCCTCGGGACTAGGGGAGACGCCCAGTACTTC
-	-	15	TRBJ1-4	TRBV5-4	CASSLFQGSNEKLFF	TGTGCCAGCAGCTTGTTTCAGGGCTCTAATGAAAAACTGTTTTTT
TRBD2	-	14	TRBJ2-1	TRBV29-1	CGVGSLADYNEQFF	TGCGGCGTCGGTTCGCTAGCGGATTACAATGAGCAGTTCTTC
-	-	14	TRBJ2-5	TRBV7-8	CASSLKVQGETQYF	TGTGCCAGCAGCTTAAAGGTCCAGGGGGAGACCCAGTACTTC
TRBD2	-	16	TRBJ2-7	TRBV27	CASSFSRLAVNYEQYF	TGTGCCAGCAGTTTTTCCAGACTAGCGGTAAACTACGAGCAGTACTTC
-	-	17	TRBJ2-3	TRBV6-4	CASSVRVSPSETDTQYF	TGTGCCAGCAGTGTCAGGGTTTCGCCATCCGAGACAGATACGCAGTATTTT
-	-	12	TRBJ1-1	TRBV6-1	CASTPMNTEAFF	TGTGCCAGCACCCCCATGAACACTGAAGCTTTCTTT
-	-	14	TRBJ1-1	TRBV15	CATSSLTVNTEAFF	TGTGCCACCAGCAGCTTGACAGTGAACACTGAAGCTTTCTTT
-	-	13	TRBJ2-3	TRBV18	CASSRVNTDTQYF	TGTGCCAGCTCACGAGTCAACACAGATACGCAGTATTTT
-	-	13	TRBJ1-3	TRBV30	CAWSANFGNTIYF	TGTGCCTGGTCAGCGAACTTTGGAAACACCATATATTTT
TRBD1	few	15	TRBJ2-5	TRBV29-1	CSVEGRGIYQETQYF	TGCAGCGTTGAGGGCAGGGGGATATACCAAGAGACCCAGTACTTC
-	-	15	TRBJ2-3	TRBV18	CASSKDYLSTDTQYF	TGTGCCAGCTCTAAGGACTACCTGAGCACAGATACGCAGTATTTT
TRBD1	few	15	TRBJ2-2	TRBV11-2	CASSLVQGAIGELFF	TGTGCCAGCAGCTTAGTCCAGGGGGCAATCGGGGAGCTGTTTTTT
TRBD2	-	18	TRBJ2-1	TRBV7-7	CASSLGPGTSGSSGEQFF	TGTGCCAGCAGCTTAGGGCCCGGGACTAGCGGGAGCTCCGGTGAGCAGTTCTTC
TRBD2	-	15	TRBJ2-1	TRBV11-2	CASSLGEGSYNEQFF	TGTGCCAGCAGCTTAGGGGAGGGCTCCTACAATGAGCAGTTCTTC
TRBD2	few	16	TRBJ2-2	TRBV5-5	CASSLFASGRAGELFF	TGTGCCAGCAGCCTATTCGCTAGCGGGAGGGCCGGGGAGCTGTTTTTT
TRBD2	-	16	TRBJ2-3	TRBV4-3	CASSQDLAGAGDTQYF	TGCGCCAGCAGCCAAGATCTAGCGGGAGCGGGAGATACGCAGTATTTT
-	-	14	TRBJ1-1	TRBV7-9	CASSSGSGNTEAFF	TGTGCCAGCAGCTCGGGGTCAGGGAACACTGAAGCTTTCTTT
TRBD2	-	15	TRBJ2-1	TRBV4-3	CASSQVGREFAEQFF	TGCGCCAGCAGCCAAGTGGGGCGGGAGTTCGCTGAGCAGTTCTTC
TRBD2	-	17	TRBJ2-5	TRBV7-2	CASSRALAGGDQETQYF	TGTGCCAGCAGCCGCGCTCTAGCGGGAGGGGACCAAGAGACCCAGTACTTC